The 15 T cell receptor beta chains given below trace back to one sample, sequenced in a study of cytomegalovirus exposure and HLA in healthy donors. Researchers ran the PCR with 60 Vbeta and 13 Jbeta primers. Assay: immunoSEQ multiplex PCR; the TCRdb copy retains only in-frame clones and omits some. The sample carries 140,000 or so clones, approximately 80% recorded once. Material for sequencing was PBMCs. The receptors come from a boy between 2 and 15 years old in good health and CMV-seronegative.

The V gene is TRBV9, the J gene TRBJ1-1, with D possibly TRBD1 on 5 matching bases. Germline V CDR1 and CDR2: SGDLS, YYNGEE. Trimming shortened V by 3 bases and J by 6 bases, and 12 bases separated the two germline ends. This CDR3 is 13 amino acids long. This chain's CDR3 is CASSASGSAEAFF. The CDR3 nucleotides read TGTGCCAGCAGCGCGTCAGGGTCTGCTGAAGCTTTCTTT.

The chain couples TRBV5-8 to TRBJ2-1, with D hard to call. CDR1 is SGHTS and CDR2 is YDEGEE in the germline V gene. Between the trimmed V and J ends, which lost 0 bases and 7 bases, there was a span of 14 bases. The CDR3 is 15 amino acids. The DNA of the CDR3 is TGTGCCAGCAGCTTGGGTCAGGTGTCAGTGAATGAGCAGTTCTTC. Translated, it gives CASSLGQVSVNEQFF.

CDR3 coding DNA: TGTGCCAGCACCCCGGACAGATCCTATGGCTACACCTTC. This translates into CASTPDRSYGYTF. The chain is built from TRBV6-6 and TRBJ1-2; a weak D match, TRBD1 (6 bases). The CDR3 is made up of 13 amino acids. The germline V gene has CDR1 MNHNY and CDR2 SVGAGI (reference sequence). V was shortened by 7 bases and J by 4 bases, with 13 bases between the two germline ends.

The rearrangement joins TRBV4-1 to TRBJ2-3, with 11 nucleotides matching TRBD2. Germline-derived CDR1 and CDR2 are MGHRA and YSYEKL. The CDR3 totals 16 residues. Losses at the gene ends were 0 bases for V and 5 bases for J; bases not matched to a gene: 4. CDR3 nucleotide sequence: TGCGCCAGCAGCCAAGATGTACTAGCGGGGGAAGATACGCAGTATTTT. It specifies CASSQDVLAGEDTQYF.

The CDR3 DNA sequence: TGTGCCAGCAGCCAGACGACAGGGAACACTGAAGCTTTCTTT. It specifies CASSQTTGNTEAFF. This chain joins TRBV9 and TRBJ1-1, with D perhaps TRBD1 (6 bases). CDR1 is SGDLS, CDR2 YYNGEE, per germline. V dropped 4 bases and J dropped 1 base, with 11 bases sitting between them. The CDR3 runs to 14 residues.

This clone was detected a few times. V gene TRBV29-1 combines with J gene TRBJ1-1; D is unclear. CDR3 size: 15 residues. Germline V gene data show CDR1 as SQVTM and CDR2 as ANQGSEA. Between the trimmed V and J ends, which lost 6 bases and 0 bases, there was a span of 17 bases. The CDR3, as DNA: TGCAGCGTGGGGTCCGGGAAGTTGATGAACACTGAAGCTTTCTTT. Translating it yields CSVGSGKLMNTEAFF.

The chain carries TRBV15 and TRBJ2-5; D is possibly TRBD2 (5 bases). The CDR3 covers 13 residues. Germline V gene lookup returns CDR1 LNHNV and CDR2 YYDKDF (reference sequence). The germline V and J ends were trimmed by 5 bases and 2 bases, with 9 bases remaining between them. CDR3 sequence reads: CATSGDYQETQYF. CDR3 sequence (DNA): TGTGCCACCAGCGGCGACTATCAAGAGACCCAGTACTTC.

The V call is TRBV19, the J call TRBJ2-7, with D possibly matching TRBD1 (6 bases). The germline V and J ends were trimmed by 3 bases and 6 bases, with 12 bases remaining between them. Germline V gives CDR1 LNHDA, CDR2 SQIVND (reference sequence). There are 13 residues in the CDR3. The CDR3, as DNA: TGTGCCAGTAGTATTTTTCAGGGGCGCGAGCAGTACTTC. It specifies CASSIFQGREQYF.

The chain recombines TRBV10-2 with TRBJ2-5, with no clear D. The J call may be in error: the DNA end matches TRBJ2-7 better. The V gene's germline CDR1 is WSHSY and CDR2 SAAADI. The CDR3 loop spans 13 amino acids. CDR3 nucleotide sequence: TGCGCCAGCAGTGAGGTCAGGTCCTACGAGCAGTACTTC. Its translation is CASSEVRSYEQYF.

Points on this clone: One junction end does not reproduce the germline sequence, and a read error may be involved. This chain joins TRBV7-9 and TRBJ1-1, with D perhaps TRBD1 (5 bases). Germline V gives CDR1 SEHNR, CDR2 FQNEAQ (reference sequence). The CDR3 consists of 14 residues. The CDR3 DNA sequence: TGTGCCAGCAGCCCTGTACGGGGGGGTTACCCTCTACTCTTT. Translated: CASSPVRGGYPLLF.

The chain is built from TRBV7-3 and TRBJ2-2, with TRBD2 matching 7 bases. This CDR3 spans 15 amino acids. J was trimmed by 2 bases and V by 6 bases; bases with no gene match: 6. Germline V CDR1 and CDR2: SGHTA, FQGTGA. As DNA, the CDR3 is TGTGCCAGCAGTCGTAGCGGGCCTAACACCGGGGAGCTGTTTTTT. This translates into CASSRSGPNTGELFF.

The chain has TRBV7-7 and TRBJ2-7; weak D call: TRBD1 (6 bases). Per germline, CDR1 SSHAT and CDR2 FNYEAQ (reference sequence). This CDR3 contains 15 residues. V gave up 2 bases and J gave up 4 bases, with 15 bases separating them. The CDR3 bases are TGTGCCAGCAGCTTAAAATGGGGACAAGGATACGAGCAGTACTTC. Translating gives CASSLKWGQGYEQYF. The variable domain in full, with the rest retrieved from reference TRBV7-7 and TRBJ2-7, is GAGVSQSPRYKVTKRGQDVTLRCDPISSHATLYWYQQALGQGPEFLTYFNYEAQPDKSGLPSDRFSAERPEGSISTLTIQRTEQRDSAMYRCASSLKWGQGYEQYFGPGTRLTVT.

Of note for this clone: Other DNA sequences in the same sample also yield this CDR3. The genes are TRBV27 and TRBJ2-7, with D possibly matching TRBD1 (5 bases). The V gene's germline CDR1 is MNHEY and CDR2 SMNVEV (reference sequence). CDR3 length: 15 residues. V lost 6 bases, J lost 3 bases, and 18 bases lay in between. CDR3 amino acids: CASRPDQGLGYEQYF. The CDR3 DNA reads TGTGCCAGCAGGCCTGACCAGGGTTTAGGCTACGAGCAGTACTTC.

The chain recombines TRBV5-1 with TRBJ2-5; 9 bases are a match to TRBD2. CDR1 and CDR2 from the germline V gene are SGHRS and YFSETQ. The J segment lost 4 bases and the V segment lost 0 bases, leaving 13 bases of the junction unmatched. The CDR3 has 18 amino acids. CDR3 sequence reads: CASSLAGLRLAGRETQYF. The CDR3 nucleotides are TGCGCCAGCAGCTTGGCAGGGTTGAGGCTAGCGGGGAGAGAGACCCAGTACTTC.

In DNA, the CDR3 is TGTGCCAGCAGTGTTGGCAGCACAGATACGCAGTATTTT. Residues: CASSVGSTDTQYF. The rearrangement uses TRBV2 and TRBJ2-3, with no clear D. CDR1 and CDR2 from the germline V gene are SNHLY and FYNNEI. This CDR3 has 13 residues. V was pared by 4 bases and J by 0 bases, with 5 bases between.